One sample yielded the 23 T cell receptor beta chains listed below, sequenced in a study of post-analysis software for immune sequencing data. Their antigen targets remain unknown. Unique molecular identifiers were carried by the TCR beta cDNA libraries. TCRdb reanalysed the PCR reads using MiXCR and keeps one entry per CDR3 protein. This table has some 690,000 distinct CDR3 sequences, 25% to 30% appearing once. Notes on the study in general: Roughly 5 TRBV segments occurring more often in patients than controls included TRBV5-6, TRBV5-1 and TRBV20-1.

Input material: blood. These receptors were taken from a girl between 10 and 17 years old with multiple sclerosis.

CDR3 sequence reads: CASRNMGRGQETQYF. The CDR3 DNA reads TGTGCCAGCAGAAACATGGGGAGAGGGCAAGAGACCCAGTACTTC. The V and J genes are TRBV6-6 and TRBJ2-5; possibly TRBD2 for D (5 bases). CDR1 is MNHNY, CDR2 SVGAGI, per germline (reference sequence). Trimming cost V 6 bases and J 2 bases, with 16 bases left between them. The CDR3 is made up of 15 amino acids.

This clonotype was seen only once. This chain joins TRBV15 and TRBJ2-2, with unresolved D. Per germline, CDR1 LNHNV and CDR2 YYDKDF (reference sequence). The CDR3 is 12 residues long. With 5 bases removed from V and 3 bases from J, the gap between germline ends came to 4 bases. This chain's CDR3 is CATSGHTGELFF. The CDR3 DNA reads TGTGCCACCAGCGGGCACACCGGGGAGCTGTTTTTT.

This clonotype showed up just a few times. This sequence joins TRBV6-2 or TRBV6-3 and TRBJ1-5, with no clear D. Per the germline V gene, CDR1 is MNHEY and CDR2 is SVGEGT. Between the trimmed V and J ends, which lost 0 bases and 4 bases, there was a span of 22 bases. CDR3 length equals 19 residues. CDR3 coding DNA: TGTGCCAGCAGTTACTCTTGGCAAACGTGGGCAGACCCTAATCAGCCCCAGCATTTT. Translation gives CASSYSWQTWADPNQPQHF.

This chain uses TRBV5-1 with TRBJ1-2; 7 bases agree with TRBD1. The CDR3 has 14 amino acids. The V gene's germline CDR1 is SGHRS and CDR2 YFSETQ. The trim removed 0 bases at V and 5 bases at J, leaving 4 bases unmatched. The CDR3 spells CASSLEGTAYGYTF. DNA of the CDR3: TGCGCCAGCAGCTTGGAAGGGACAGCTTATGGCTACACCTTC.

Ten or more counts support this clonotype. At one of its ends the junction is not consistent with the germline gene, which may arise from a read error. The chain couples TRBV2 to TRBJ2-5; TRBD1 agrees at 10 bases. This CDR3 comprises 13 residues. Germline loops: CDR1 SNHLY, CDR2 FYNNEI. Here the CDR3 reads CASSDRGRETQYF. The CDR3 DNA follows: TGCGCCAGCAGCGACAGGGGGCGAGAGACCCAGTACTTC.

This clonotype was counted only a few times. This rearrangement joins TRBV5-1 to TRBJ2-1, with 8 bases identical to TRBD1. The CDR3 is 15 residues long. V was clipped by 4 bases and J by 0 bases; unmatched bases: 3. CDR1 and CDR2 (germline): SGHRS, YFSETQ. CDR3 in amino acids: CASSHGQGSYNEQFF. CDR3 coding DNA: TGCGCCAGCAGCCACGGACAGGGCTCCTACAATGAGCAGTTCTTC.

This rearrangement joins TRBV3-1 to TRBJ2-5, with TRBD2 matching over 7 bases. Per germline, CDR1 LGHDT and CDR2 YNNKEL (reference sequence). V lost 4 bases to trimming and J lost 3 bases; unmatched junction nucleotides: 5. This CDR3 is built from 14 residues. The CDR3 bases are TGTGCCAGCAGCCGGAGGGACTACGAAGAGACCCAGTACTTC. This codes for CASSRRDYEETQYF.

In its sample, this clonotype was seen many times. V gene TRBV27 combines with J gene TRBJ2-3; D is unresolved. From germline, CDR1 is MNHEY and CDR2 SMNVEV (reference sequence). V lost 0 bases, J lost 6 bases, and 7 bases lay in between. CDR3 length equals 13 residues. CDR3 in DNA: TGTGCCAGCAGTTTATCGACCGCGGATACGCAGTATTTT. Encoded protein: CASSLSTADTQYF.

V usage is TRBV20-1 and J usage is TRBJ2-1, with D perhaps matching TRBD1 or TRBD2 (6 bases each). Germline V gives CDR1 DFQATT, CDR2 SNEGSKA (reference sequence). This CDR3 spans 13 amino acids. Trimming removed 6 bases at V and 13 bases at J, with 22 bases between. The CDR3 coding sequence is TGCAGTGCCCTAAACACAGGGACGGGAGAACAGTTCTTC. It yields the protein CSALNTGTGEQFF.

The CDR3 coding sequence is TGCAGTGCGGACCCCGAGGCCTCGGAGACCCGGTACTTC. This gives the protein CSADPEASETRYF. The chain links TRBV20-1 to TRBJ2-7, with unresolved D. V dropped 6 bases and J dropped 12 bases, with 24 bases sitting between them. The germline V gene has CDR1 DFQATT and CDR2 SNEGSKA (reference sequence). CDR3 length: 13 amino acids.

This clonotype was counted only a few times. The chain employs TRBV6-2 or TRBV6-3 and TRBJ2-7, with D perhaps matching TRBD1 or TRBD2 (5 bases each). CDR3 length equals 16 residues. The V and J ends lost 5 bases and 0 bases respectively, with 17 bases between them. Germline V gene data show CDR1 as MNHEY and CDR2 as SVGEGT. The CDR3 bases are TGTGCCAGCAGTACGAACCGGGACCGAGCCTCCTACGAGCAGTACTTC. Amino acid sequence: CASSTNRDRASYEQYF.

V and J are TRBV25-1 and TRBJ1-2; no reliable D call. CDR3 length: 15 residues. Per the germline V gene, CDR1 is MGHDK and CDR2 is SYGVNS. V was clipped by 2 bases and J by 5 bases, with 15 bases between them. The DNA of the CDR3 is TGTGCCAGCAGTGAACCCTCAGAGAGACCTTATGGCTACACCTTC. This encodes CASSEPSERPYGYTF.

This clonotype has only a few counts. This chain links TRBV25-1 with TRBJ2-5; perhaps TRBD2 as D (7 bases). The germline V and J ends were trimmed by 5 bases and 5 bases, with 15 bases remaining between them. This CDR3 has 14 amino acids. Germline V gene sequence: CDR1 MGHDK, CDR2 SYGVNS. CDR3 residues: CASSFRGAGETQYF. The CDR3 DNA is TGTGCCAGCAGTTTCCGGGGGGCGGGGGAGACCCAGTACTTC.

The CDR3 sequence is CASSLGGSSGTFSYEQYF. CDR3 DNA: TGTGCCAGCAGCTTAGGAGGGTCTAGCGGGACGTTCTCCTACGAGCAGTACTTC. The genes are TRBV7-2 and TRBJ2-1; 9 nucleotides line up with TRBD2. Judging by the DNA end, TRBJ2-7 fits better; the J call may be wrong. The V gene's germline CDR1 is SGHTA and CDR2 FQGNSA. The CDR3 is made up of 18 amino acids.

The chain uses TRBV7-9 and TRBJ2-7; 7 nucleotides agree with TRBD1. The junction had 6 bases not matched to a gene; V was cut back by 5 bases and J by 2 bases. The germline gives CDR1 SEHNR, CDR2 FQNEAQ (reference sequence). The CDR3 is made up of 14 amino acids. The CDR3 nucleotides read TGTGCCAGCAGCACGTCGGACAGGACCTACGAGCAGTACTTC. Residues: CASSTSDRTYEQYF. The full variable domain, rest sourced from reference TRBV7-9 and TRBJ2-7, is DTGVSQNPRHKITKRGQNVTFRCDPISEHNRLYWYRQTLGQGPEFLTYFQNEAQLEKSRLLSDRFSAERPKGSFSTLEIQRTEQGDSAMYLCASSTSDRTYEQYFGPGTRLTVT.

The CDR3: CASSQPGQQETQYF. In nucleotides, the CDR3 is TGTGCCAGCAGCCAACCGGGGCAACAAGAGACCCAGTACTTC. J is TRBJ2-5 and V is TRBV4-2; D is possibly TRBD1 or TRBD2 (5 bases each). V gave up 2 bases and J gave up 2 bases, with 9 bases separating them. The germline gives CDR1 LGHNA, CDR2 YNFKEQ. The CDR3 is 14 residues long.

The V and J genes are TRBV28 and TRBJ2-1, with a tentative D call TRBD1 (5 bases). Germline CDR1 MDHEN, CDR2 SYDVKM. V lost 2 bases and J lost 6, with 20 bases in between. The length of the CDR3 is 17 residues. DNA for the CDR3: TGTGCCAGCAGTTTAGGGGCTAGAAGGGTTTCGGGCAATGAGCAGTTCTTC. Its protein is CASSLGARRVSGNEQFF.

The V gene is TRBV19, the J gene TRBJ1-1; tentatively, D is TRBD1 (6 bases). CDR3 length: 14 residues. The germline gives CDR1 LNHDA, CDR2 SQIVND (reference sequence). Trimming removed 8 bases at V and 1 base at J, with 14 bases between. For the CDR3, the DNA is TGTGCCAGTTCGCGGACAGCTTCGAACACTGAAGCTTTCTTT. It is translated as CASSRTASNTEAFF.

The chain employs TRBV14 and TRBJ2-5; possibly TRBD2 for D (5 bases). The ends were cut back, 3 bases at V and 3 bases at J, with 14 bases in the middle. Looked up from germline, CDR1 is SGHDN and CDR2 is FVKESK. The CDR3 spans 15 residues. Here the CDR3 reads CASSHRSLTKETQYF. CDR3 sequence (DNA): TGTGCCAGCAGCCATCGCTCTCTGACTAAAGAGACCCAGTACTTC.

The V call is TRBV11-3, the J call TRBJ2-7, with D perhaps matching TRBD2 (6 bases). The CDR3 spans 16 residues. CDR1 SGHNT and CDR2 YENEEA come from the germline V gene. Trimming took 5 bases from V and 10 from J, leaving 27 bases between them. The CDR3 nucleotides are TGTGCCAGCAGCCTAACCTCCGGGAGAACCCCCTCGCCCCAGTACTTC. Translating it yields CASSLTSGRTPSPQYF. Combining the CDR3 with reference TRBV11-3 and TRBJ2-7 gives the whole variable domain EAGVVQSPRYKIIEKKQPVAFWCNPISGHNTLYWYLQNLGQGPELLIRYENEEAVDDSQLPKDRFSAERLKGVDSTLKIQPAELGDSAVYLCASSLTSGRTPSPQYFGPGTRLTVT.

The V call is TRBV7-9, the J call TRBJ2-3; the D gene is possibly TRBD1 (5 bases). The CDR3 spans 17 residues. CDR1 is SEHNR, CDR2 FQNEAQ, per germline (reference sequence). V lost 5 bases and J 0 bases, leaving 18 bases between the germline ends. The CDR3 spells CASSHGAASSSTDTQYF. In DNA, the CDR3 is TGTGCCAGCAGCCATGGGGCCGCCAGCTCTAGCACAGATACGCAGTATTTT.

The chain carries TRBV4-3 and TRBJ2-3, with D possibly TRBD1 on 6 matching bases. The CDR3 is 16 residues long. Per the germline V gene, CDR1 is LGHNA and CDR2 is YSLEER. V lost 1 base to trimming and J lost 3 bases, with 14 bases between them. The CDR3 DNA sequence: TGCGCCAGCAGCCAAGGGGGAGCAAGGGGGACAGATACGCAGTATTTT. This sequence encodes CASSQGGARGTDTQYF.

The chain has TRBV5-1 and TRBJ1-2; maybe TRBD1 (5 bases). V was clipped by 4 bases and J by 4 bases, with 11 bases between them. Germline V CDR1 and CDR2: SGHRS, YFSETQ. The length of the CDR3 is 13 residues. Here the CDR3 DNA reads TGCGCCAGCAGCATGGAGGGACGCTATGGCTACACCTTC. This translates into CASSMEGRYGYTF.